This T cell receptor (beta chain) appears in the sequencing data of a study of blood T cell repertoires in COVID-19. Study overall: Spain, Italy and the United States supplied samples that represented acute and convalescent COVID-19. Sources were T cells, B-cell-depleted T cells, or PBMCs; the material itself was cDNA or gDNA.

Germline loops: CDR1 KGHSH, CDR2 LQKENI. V lost 6 bases and J lost 2, with 10 bases in between. The CDR3 loop spans 13 amino acids. Original handling: Estimation of nucleated cell counts was performed using reference gene primer amplification. Clones were sequenced by immunoSEQ multiplex PCR, and TCRdb holds only the in-frame ones, with some missing. V and J calls and clone size are copied from that table; D and trimming were computed from the DNA. The table includes over 250,000 clones, 80% to 90% detected once. Remarks on this clone: Other nucleotide sequences from this sample produce the same CDR3.

The sequenced material came from peripheral blood. This TCR derives from a woman in her 70s with acute or convalescent COVID-19. The genes are TRBV18 and TRBJ1-2; a possible D gene is TRBD1 (6 bases). This CDR3 is CASSPDRNYGYTF. The CDR3 DNA is TGTGCCAGCTCGCCGGACAGAAACTATGGCTACACCTTC. The full variable domain, completed using reference TRBV18 and TRBJ1-2, is NAGVMQNPRHLVRRRGQEARLRCSPMKGHSHVYWYRQLPEEGLKFMVYLQKENIIDESGMPKERFSAEFPKEGPSILRIQQVVRGDSAAYFCASSPDRNYGYTFGSGTRLTVV.